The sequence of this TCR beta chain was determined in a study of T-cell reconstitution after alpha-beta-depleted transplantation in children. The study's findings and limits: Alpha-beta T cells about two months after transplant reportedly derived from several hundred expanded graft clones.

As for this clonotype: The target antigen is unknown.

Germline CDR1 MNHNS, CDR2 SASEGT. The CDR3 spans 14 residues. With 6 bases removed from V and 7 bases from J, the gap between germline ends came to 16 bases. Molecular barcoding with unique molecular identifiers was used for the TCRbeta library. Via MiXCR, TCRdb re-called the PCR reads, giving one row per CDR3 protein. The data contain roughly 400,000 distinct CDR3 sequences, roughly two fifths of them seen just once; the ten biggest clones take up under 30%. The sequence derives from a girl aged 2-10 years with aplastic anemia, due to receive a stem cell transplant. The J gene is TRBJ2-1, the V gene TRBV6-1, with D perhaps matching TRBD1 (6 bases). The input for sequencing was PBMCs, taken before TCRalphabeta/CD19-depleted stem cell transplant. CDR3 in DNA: TGTGCCAGCAGCCTCGAAGGGGGTAGGAATGAGCAGTTCTTC. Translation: CASSLEGGRNEQFF.